This T cell receptor beta chain was captured in a study of control samples from healthy donors and cancer patients. This clone was detected only a few times. Sequencing used immunoSEQ multiplex PCR; TCRdb keeps in-frame clones, though not all of them. This sample yields 130,000 or so clones, of which roughly nine tenths are seen a single time; about 7.6% belongs to the top ten. This CDR3 is 14 amino acids long. Trimming took 4 bases from V and 2 from J, leaving 9 bases between them. The germline V gene encodes CDR1 MNHNY and CDR2 SVGAGI (reference sequence). The sequencing sample was made of blood. The sequence came from a man younger than 35 in good health. V and J are TRBV6-6 and TRBJ1-3; D is undetermined. CDR3 bases: TGTGCCAGCAGTTTGGTTCAGACTGGAAACACCATATATTTT. It translates to CASSLVQTGNTIYF.